The 6 T cell receptor beta chains in this list originate from one sample, sequenced in a study of spatial heterogeneity in lung cancer. Time point noted: sample taken at primary tumor resection. General observations from the study: Mutation tallies in tumors tracked expanded intratumoral alpha and beta TCR counts.

No antigen has been assigned to these receptors. TCRdb re-analysed the 5' RACE reads in MiXCR, keeping a single row per CDR3 protein. The sample records approximately 26,000 distinct CDR3 sequences, 8% to 10% being singletons. The input for sequencing was lung tumor tissue, taken at surgery. Receptor source: a male donor with early-stage non-small cell lung cancer.

This chain connects TRBV20-1 to TRBJ2-1, with D perhaps matching TRBD2 (5 bases). V was trimmed by 5 bases and J by 10 bases, leaving 18 bases between them. The CDR3 has 13 amino acids. The germline CDR1 and CDR2 sequences are DFQATT and SNEGSKA (reference sequence). The DNA for the CDR3 is TGCAGTGCTCGGACTCCCCGTAACCCAGAGCAGTTCTTC. It encodes CSARTPRNPEQFF.

The J gene is TRBJ2-7, the V gene TRBV6-5; no reliable D call. Germline CDR1 reads MNHEY; CDR2 reads SVGAGI. CDR3 length: 14 amino acids. Trimming cost V 5 bases and J 0 bases, with 11 bases left between them. In DNA form, the CDR3 reads TGTGCCAGCAGTAGAGAAGCCCGCTCCTACGAGCAGTACTTC. Its translation is CASSREARSYEQYF.

CDR3 amino acids: CSVHWGGKNIQYF. CDR3 coding DNA: TGCAGCGTTCACTGGGGGGGCAAAAACATTCAGTACTTC. The rearrangement uses TRBV29-1 and TRBJ2-4; 7 bases fit TRBD2. CDR1 is SQVTM and CDR2 is ANQGSEA in the germline V gene. V gave up 5 bases and J gave up 3 bases; unmatched junction bases: 4. The CDR3 is made up of 13 amino acids.

In its sample, this clonotype was seen many times. The rearrangement uses TRBV7-2 and TRBJ1-1, with unresolved D. The CDR3 is 14 residues long. V was clipped by 1 base and J by 3 bases, with 9 bases between them. Germline V gene data show CDR1 as SGHTA and CDR2 as FQGNSA. CDR3 sequence reads: CASSLVGFDTEAFF. The CDR3 DNA is TGTGCCAGCAGCTTAGTGGGGTTCGACACTGAAGCTTTCTTT.

The sample holds many counts of this clonotype. The chain has TRBV7-9 and TRBJ1-1; D call uncertain. This CDR3 has 15 amino acids. From germline, CDR1 is SEHNR and CDR2 FQNEAQ (reference sequence). Deletions cut 11 bases from V and 10 bases from J, with 29 bases between. The CDR3 DNA reads as TGTGCCTCTGTCCCCGCGGGGTTTCAGCCTCACACAGCTTTCTTT. Amino acids: CASVPAGFQPHTAFF.

This chain links TRBV7-2 with TRBJ1-6; the match to TRBD1 covers 10 bases. Trimming at V came to 5 bases and at J to 8 bases, leaving 9 bases not matched to a gene. CDR3 length: 16 amino acids. Germline loops: CDR1 SGHTA, CDR2 FQGNSA. CDR3 nucleotide sequence: TGTGCCAGCAGCCCTTATCCCGGGACAGGGGATTCACCCCTCCACTTT. The encoded protein is CASSPYPGTGDSPLHF.